The sequence of this T cell receptor (beta chain) was determined in a study of cytomegalovirus exposure and HLA in healthy donors. Primers for the PCR totalled 60 Vbeta and 13 Jbeta. Data came from immunoSEQ multiplex PCR; TCRdb stores just in-frame clones and leaves some out. In the table there are about 80,000 clones, around 79% of which are singletons. With 2 bases removed from V and 3 bases from J, the gap between germline ends came to 10 bases. Per germline, CDR1 MGHRA and CDR2 YSYEKL. The CDR3 sequence is 14 residues long. Study outcomes and limitations: For cytomegalovirus status, the classifier reportedly gave diagnoses with high specificity and sensitivity. In a later analysis, DRB1 alleles had the most associated TCRs; HLA-C alleles the fewest. Looking again later, the authors saw that most CMV-associated TCR beta chains seemed HLA-restricted.

In the case of this clone: The antigen remains undetermined.

The clonotype comes from a woman between 40 and 55 years old in good health and CMV-seropositive. This sequence joins TRBV4-1 and TRBJ1-2; D unresolved. Sequencing was performed on PBMCs. CDR3 amino acids: CASSQFIQYYGYTF. The CDR3 DNA is TGCGCCAGCAGCCAATTTATCCAGTACTATGGCTACACCTTC.